One and the same sample provided the 30 T cell receptor beta chains below, sequenced in a study of blood T cell repertoires in COVID-19. Here immunoSEQ multiplex PCR was the method, and the copy in TCRdb shows in-frame clones only, minus some. The data contain roughly 35,000 clones, 78% of them seen just once; the ten biggest clones take up 16%. The specimen was peripheral blood. The receptors here all came from an older man with acute or convalescent COVID-19.

This clone was seen just once. The chain is built from TRBV6-6 and TRBJ1-5; 7 bases match TRBD1. The germline gives CDR1 MNHNY, CDR2 SVGAGI (reference sequence). The ends lost 5 bases at V and 5 bases at J; junction bases unmatched: 6. The CDR3 runs 14 residues. CDR3: CASSHRGIHQPQHF. The CDR3 DNA follows: TGTGCCAGCAGTCACAGGGGAATTCATCAGCCCCAGCATTTT.

This rearrangement joins TRBV18 to TRBJ2-7, with a tentative D call TRBD1 (5 bases). CDR1 and CDR2 from the germline V gene are KGHSH and LQKENI. The CDR3 covers 13 residues. Trimming shortened V by 4 bases and J by 1 base, and 8 bases separated the two germline ends. CDR3 sequence reads: CASSRTRSYEQYF. The CDR3 nucleotides are TGTGCCAGCTCACGGACAAGATCCTACGAGCAGTACTTC. The full variable domain, its missing parts supplied by reference TRBV18 and TRBJ2-7, is NAGVMQNPRHLVRRRGQEARLRCSPMKGHSHVYWYRQLPEEGLKFMVYLQKENIIDESGMPKERFSAEFPKEGPSILRIQQVVRGDSAAYFCASSRTRSYEQYFGPGTRLTVT.

J is TRBJ2-3 and V is TRBV18; 12 nucleotides align to TRBD2. CDR1 is KGHSH and CDR2 is LQKENI in the germline V gene. J lost 6 bases, V lost 1 base, and 11 bases had no gene match. CDR3 size: 18 residues. Here the CDR3 DNA reads TGTGCCAGCTCACCACAGCGAATGACTAGCGGGAGAGGTGATACGCAGTATTTT. Protein: CASSPQRMTSGRGDTQYF.

J is TRBJ2-3 and V is TRBV19; 10 bases agree with TRBD2. Germline trimming cut 5 bases from V and 5 bases from J; bases unmatched to any gene: 7. CDR3 size: 15 residues. Per germline, CDR1 LNHDA and CDR2 SQIVND (reference sequence). The CDR3 coding sequence is TGTGCCAGTAGTTCAAGCGGGGGGGCCCGAGATACGCAGTATTTT. Its translation is CASSSSGGARDTQYF.

This chain uses TRBV4-3 with TRBJ2-1; D is perhaps TRBD1 (5 bases). Germline loops: CDR1 LGHNA, CDR2 YSLEER. V was pared by 3 bases and J by 2 bases, with 5 bases between. The CDR3 is 13 amino acids. In DNA, the CDR3 is TGCGCCAGCAGCCAGGACACCTACAATGAGCAGTTCTTC. Protein product: CASSQDTYNEQFF.

This clone has more than one count but fewer than ten. V is TRBV11-3 and J is TRBJ2-1; 9 bases agree with TRBD2. In germline, CDR1 is SGHNT, CDR2 YENEEA. The CDR3 contains 14 residues. Trimming removed 5 bases from V and 9 bases from J; junction bases left unmatched: 8. CDR3 loop: CASSLSSGTVEQFF. The DNA for the CDR3 is TGTGCCAGCAGCCTCTCTAGCGGGACAGTTGAGCAGTTCTTC. Drawing the rest from reference TRBV11-3 and TRBJ2-1, the complete variable domain is EAGVVQSPRYKIIEKKQPVAFWCNPISGHNTLYWYLQNLGQGPELLIRYENEEAVDDSQLPKDRFSAERLKGVDSTLKIQPAELGDSAVYLCASSLSSGTVEQFFGPGTRLTVL.

The chain uses TRBV20-1 and TRBJ2-7; 11 bases map to TRBD1. V trimming: 3 bases; J trimming: 0 bases; junction bases outside the gene matches: 4. This CDR3 comprises 15 residues. Per germline, CDR1 DFQATT and CDR2 SNEGSKA (reference sequence). The CDR3 sequence: CSASLGQGVSYEQYF. Written as DNA, the CDR3 is TGCAGTGCTAGTCTGGGACAGGGGGTCTCCTACGAGCAGTACTTC.

This chain joins TRBV10-1 and TRBJ2-3; D uncertain. The CDR3 covers 14 residues. V was clipped by 5 bases and J by 4 bases, with 13 bases between them. In germline, CDR1 is WNHNN, CDR2 SYGVQD (reference sequence). CDR3 protein: CASSLAQRADTQYF. The CDR3 region has the DNA TGCGCCAGCAGTTTGGCCCAACGGGCAGATACGCAGTATTTT.

The chain links TRBV3-1 (or the pseudogene TRBV3-2) to TRBJ1-1; TRBD1 is a possible D gene (5 bases). This CDR3 has 14 amino acids. Germline V gene sequence: CDR1 LGHDT, CDR2 YNNKEL (reference sequence). V lost 6 bases, J lost 4 bases, and 15 bases lay in between. CDR3 in DNA: TGTGCCAGCAGTCCGGAGTATAGGGGCACTGAAGCTTTCTTT. This sequence encodes CASSPEYRGTEAFF.

Remarks on this clone: At one boundary the junction diverges from the germline segment, which might be a read error. The chain links TRBV3-1 (or the pseudogene TRBV3-2) to TRBJ2-7; D is perhaps TRBD2 (6 bases). The CDR3 loop spans 11 amino acids. Germline V lookup: CDR1 LGHDT, CDR2 YNNKEL (reference sequence). The CDR3 DNA reads TGTGCCAGCAGCCAAGCCGGGGGATACACATTC. It specifies CASSQAGGYTF.

This rearrangement joins TRBV5-1 to TRBJ1-2; D possibly corresponds to TRBD1 (6 bases). This CDR3 spans 13 amino acids. CDR1 and CDR2 (germline): SGHRS, YFSETQ. V lost 5 bases and J 6 bases, leaving 14 bases between the germline ends. CDR3 nucleotide sequence: TGCGCCAGCAGACCCCAGGGGTTACATGGCTACACCTTC. Protein: CASRPQGLHGYTF.

The rearrangement joins TRBV29-1 to TRBJ2-3; a possible D gene is TRBD1 (6 bases). V was shortened by 8 bases and J by 3 bases, with 12 bases between the two germline ends. The CDR3 totals 12 residues. Germline CDR1 is SQVTM and CDR2 is ANQGSEA. As DNA, the CDR3 is TGCAGCAGGGGGAGAAGGACAGATACGCAGTATTTT. Its protein is CSRGRRTDTQYF.

This chain uses TRBV4-3 with TRBJ1-5; the match to TRBD1 covers 7 bases. The germline CDR1 and CDR2 sequences are LGHNA and YSLEER. The CDR3 sequence is 16 residues long. The V gene end was trimmed by 0 bases and the J gene end by 5 bases; junction bases not matched to a gene: 7. CDR3 in amino acids: CASSQEWGQSYQPQHF. The CDR3 DNA reads as TGCGCCAGCAGCCAAGAGTGGGGACAGAGCTATCAGCCCCAGCATTTT.

The chain joins TRBV11-2 to TRBJ1-3; D is unclear. Germline V CDR1 and CDR2: SGHAT, FQNNGV. Trimming removed 5 bases at V and 4 bases at J, with 15 bases between. CDR3 size: 15 residues. CDR3 amino acids: CASSRFGLEGNTIYF. CDR3 coding DNA: TGTGCCAGCAGCCGCTTCGGGTTGGAAGGAAACACCATATATTTT.

This sequence joins TRBV6-6 and TRBJ1-1; the D gene is possibly TRBD1 (6 bases). The V gene lost 6 bases and the J gene lost 2 bases, with 13 bases spanning the gap. CDR3 length: 14 residues. Germline V lookup: CDR1 MNHNY, CDR2 SVGAGI (reference sequence). The CDR3 coding sequence is TGTGCCAGCAGGCATCGGACAGAAAACACTGAAGCTTTCTTT. Translation gives CASRHRTENTEAFF.

This chain uses TRBV6-6 with TRBJ1-3; a weak D match, TRBD1 (5 bases). The V end lost 2 bases, the J end lost 4 bases, and 15 bases lay between the germline ends. Germline V CDR1 and CDR2: MNHNY, SVGAGI (reference sequence). This CDR3 has 16 amino acids. The CDR3 spells CASSYTGQGVGNTIYF. CDR3 sequence (DNA): TGTGCCAGCAGTTACACCGGCCAGGGTGTAGGAAACACCATATATTTT.

This clone was counted once. The chain has TRBV3-1 (or the pseudogene TRBV3-2) and TRBJ1-3; 8 bases line up with TRBD1. CDR3 length: 17 residues. The junction had 5 bases not matched to a gene; V was cut back by 1 base and J by 0 bases. The germline CDR1 and CDR2 sequences are LGHDT and YNNKEL (reference sequence). The CDR3 reads CASSQVQGARSGNTIYF. The CDR3 region has the DNA TGTGCCAGCAGCCAAGTCCAGGGGGCCCGCTCTGGAAACACCATATATTTT.

The V and J genes are TRBV11-2 and TRBJ1-1; D ambiguous. The germline gives CDR1 SGHAT, CDR2 FQNNGV. V was clipped by 3 bases and J by 1 base, with 6 bases between them. The CDR3 has 13 residues. The CDR3 reads CASSLGPNTEAFF. CDR3 sequence (DNA): TGTGCCAGCAGCTTGGGCCCGAACACTGAAGCTTTCTTT.

The genes are TRBV5-4 and TRBJ2-7; 10 positions match TRBD2. This CDR3 comprises 15 residues. V trimming: 4 bases; J trimming: 3 bases; junction bases outside the gene matches: 7. Germline V lookup: CDR1 SGHNT, CDR2 YYREEE (reference sequence). CDR3 sequence (DNA): TGTGCCAGCAGCCTAGGACTAGCGGAGATCTACGAGCAGTACTTC. Its translation: CASSLGLAEIYEQYF.

CDR3 in DNA: TGTGCCAGCAGTGACCACTCGACAGGGGGTCGGGATACGCAGTATTTT. Translating gives CASSDHSTGGRDTQYF. The genes are TRBV6-4 and TRBJ2-3; 9 bases line up with TRBD1. The CDR3 loop spans 16 amino acids. The V and J ends lost 2 bases and 6 bases, in that order; junction bases with no gene match: 9. From germline, CDR1 is MRHNA and CDR2 SNTAGT.

The chain carries TRBV19 and TRBJ1-5, with 8 bases lining up with TRBD1. Per germline, CDR1 LNHDA and CDR2 SQIVND (reference sequence). The CDR3 spans 16 residues. V shed 5 bases and J 3 bases; nucleotides not matched to a gene: 9. This chain's CDR3 is CASSSRTGKVNQPQHF. CDR3 sequence (DNA): TGTGCCAGTAGTTCTCGGACAGGGAAGGTCAATCAGCCCCAGCATTTT.

This clone was observed a single time. This sequence joins TRBV25-1 and TRBJ2-3; 9 bases fit TRBD1. The J segment lost 2 bases and the V segment lost 0 bases, leaving 3 bases of the junction unmatched. This CDR3 is 16 amino acids long. Germline-derived CDR1 and CDR2 are MGHDK and SYGVNS. CDR3 amino acids: CASSEYTGGFTDTQYF. In DNA form, the CDR3 reads TGTGCCAGCAGTGAATATACAGGGGGCTTCACAGATACGCAGTATTTT.

V is TRBV5-1 and J is TRBJ2-1, with 9 bases aligning to TRBD1. Germline values: CDR1 SGHRS, CDR2 YFSETQ. The V segment lost 0 bases and the J segment 7 bases; nucleotides outside the gene matches: 17. The CDR3 contains 19 residues. The CDR3 here is CASSLEQGAPGWRGNEQFF. The CDR3 DNA reads TGCGCCAGCAGCTTGGAACAGGGGGCCCCCGGATGGCGGGGTAATGAGCAGTTCTTC.

The genes are TRBV18 and TRBJ1-3; the match to TRBD1 covers 8 bases. The CDR3 spans 14 residues. With 4 bases clipped from V and 2 bases from J, the junction kept 1 base outside the gene matches. The germline CDR1 and CDR2 sequences are KGHSH and LQKENI. CDR3 DNA sequence: TGTGCCAGCTCACTGGACAGGGCTGGAAACACCATATATTTT. Translating it yields CASSLDRAGNTIYF.

The CDR3 nucleotides read TGCGCCAGCAGCCAAGCGGCAGGGTTCTATGGCTACACCTTC. It specifies CASSQAAGFYGYTF. V gene TRBV4-1 combines with J gene TRBJ1-2; maybe TRBD1 (5 bases). V was cut by 1 base and J by 4 bases, with 10 bases left in between. The length of the CDR3 is 14 residues. Germline CDR1 is MGHRA and CDR2 is YSYEKL.

J is TRBJ1-5 and V is TRBV10-3, with D perhaps matching TRBD1 (6 bases). V lost 3 bases, J lost 4 bases, and 7 bases lay in between. The CDR3 runs to 13 residues. CDR1 is ENHRY, CDR2 SYGVKD, per germline. The CDR3 reads CAISDRGNQPQHF. CDR3 sequence (DNA): TGTGCCATCAGTGACAGGGGAAATCAGCCCCAGCATTTT.

This clone has just a few counts. This chain links TRBV3-1 (or the pseudogene TRBV3-2) with TRBJ1-1, with no clear D. Germline lookup yields CDR1 LGHDT and CDR2 YNNKEL (reference sequence). The CDR3 extends over 11 amino acids. Trimming removed 10 bases from V and 8 bases from J, with 14 bases in between. CDR3 sequence: CATPGWIEAFF. CDR3 nucleotide sequence: TGTGCCACCCCGGGTTGGATCGAAGCTTTCTTT.

In this sample, this clone turned up once. This chain connects TRBV11-2 to TRBJ1-4; D unresolved. Germline CDR1 SGHAT, CDR2 FQNNGV. V gave up 2 bases and J gave up 7 bases, with 8 bases separating them. The CDR3 extends over 13 amino acids. The CDR3 coding sequence is TGTGCCAGCAGCTTACCGGGAAGTGAAAAACTGTTTTTT. Translated: CASSLPGSEKLFF.

This clone was seen only once. The chain links TRBV29-1 to TRBJ2-5; 10 nucleotides match TRBD2. Germline loops: CDR1 SQVTM, CDR2 ANQGSEA. The CDR3 covers 14 residues. V shed 6 bases, J shed 0 bases, and the junction held 4 bases outside the gene matches. The CDR3 DNA reads TGCAGCGTGGCTAGCGGGAGCTACCAAGAGACCCAGTACTTC. Protein sequence: CSVASGSYQETQYF.

In this sample, this clone turned up once. The chain joins TRBV7-2 to TRBJ1-2, with 7 bases aligning to TRBD1. CDR3 size: 17 residues. The trim removed 5 bases at V and 4 bases at J, leaving 16 bases unmatched. The germline CDR1 and CDR2 sequences are SGHTA and FQGNSA. The CDR3 reads CASSPPGGGARVYGYTF. The CDR3 DNA is TGTGCCAGCAGCCCTCCAGGAGGGGGCGCAAGGGTCTATGGCTACACCTTC.